This TCR beta chain was sequenced in a study of naive and memory T cell subsets. The beta constant-region primer was an equimolar mix of two oligonucleotides covering TRBC1 and TRBC2. Nested alpha and beta constant-region primers with the SP2 primer drove four PCR rounds on ligated cDNA. TCRdb analysed the UMI-ligation and nested PCR reads with MiXCR anew, one entry per CDR3 protein. The repertoire holds approximately 150,000 distinct CDR3 sequences, with 22% as singletons. Notes on this clonotype: Its antigen is not known.

The CDR3 sequence is 14 residues long. Germline V gene sequence: CDR1 SGHTA, CDR2 FQGNSA. The V end lost 2 bases, the J end lost 3 bases, and 8 bases lay between the germline ends. From the second PCR step, alpha and beta chains were amplified apart. Four subsets defined by CD45RA and CD27 were sorted after CD3, CD4, CD8 and live/dead staining. Points from the study as a whole: Naive repertoires, especially CD8, held a few larger clonotypes, possibly memory cells re-expressing CD45RA. Naive and memory repertoire findings lacked a ground truth for validation.

Source material: naive CD4+ T cells from blood. The chain uses TRBV7-2 and TRBJ1-5, with D unclear. The sequence was collected from a human donor in good health. The chain's CDR3 is CASSLRVDNQPQHF. The DNA for the CDR3 is TGTGCCAGCAGCTTAAGGGTAGACAATCAGCCCCAGCATTTT.